The clone carrying this TCR beta chain was observed once. This entry belongs to a study of a mutant IDH1 vaccine in newly diagnosed glioma. Study-wide background: Of the patients given treatment, approximately 62% were male and 37.5% were female, and a mean age of around 41 years was recorded.

Measured with immunoSEQ multiplex PCR; TCRdb has only the in-frame clones, and not every one. This sample has 80,000 to 100,000 clones, with roughly four fifths found just once. Specified time point: baseline, week 1 (first vaccination visit). Indicated treatment: pre-vaccination baseline after standard-of-care therapy. The CDR3 sequence is 15 residues long. The germline V gene encodes CDR1 SNHLY and CDR2 FYNNEI. Trimming took off 3 bases at V and 2 bases at J, with 11 bases between the two ends. V gene TRBV2 combines with J gene TRBJ1-5; D possibly corresponds to TRBD1 (5 bases). This TCR was sampled from a man aged 40-55 years with glioma. Some clones in this sample may be carry-over from other donors' samples. The specimen comprised PBMCs, sampled from a glioma patient treated with radiotherapy, temozolomide or both. DNA for the CDR3: TGTGCCAGCAGTGAGGGGCAGGGCCGCAATCAGCCCCAGCATTTT. This encodes CASSEGQGRNQPQHF.